This T cell receptor (beta chain) is from a study of early T cells in non-severe SARS-CoV-2 infection. Each CDR3 protein gets one entry after TCRdb re-called the 5' RACE reads with MiXCR. The sample consists of under 85,000 distinct CDR3 sequences, 11% to 15% of them appearing once. Study conclusions and caveats: Lookups in VDJdb leaned toward anti-spike CD8 responses and missed private and CD4 specificities.

Comment on this clonotype: What it recognizes is unknown.

CDR1 SEHNR and CDR2 FQNEAQ come from the germline V gene (reference sequence). CDR3 length: 17 residues. V gave up 7 bases and J gave up 4 bases, with 25 bases separating them. The V gene is TRBV7-9, the J gene TRBJ1-2; D call uncertain. The sequenced sample was whole blood. This TCR came from an adult who was a healthcare worker with PCR-confirmed SARS-CoV-2 infection or an uninfected control (not recorded which). Here the CDR3 reads CASTSPRASGLIYGYTF. The CDR3 region has the DNA TGTGCCAGCACCTCTCCCCGGGCGTCGGGTCTGATCTATGGCTACACCTTC.